The clone carrying this TCR beta chain has just a few counts. These data are taken from a study of T cells in tumors after PD-1 blockade. Study as a whole: Some patients also took daily vismodegib 150 mg during anti-PD-1 treatment. Blood samples averaged around 120,000 templates (range roughly 24,679-270,000) and 36,000 or so unique clonotypes.

Sequencing was performed with immunoSEQ multiplex PCR; in TCRdb, only in-frame clones are kept and a portion is missing. The sample includes approximately 34,000 clones, around 73% of them seen just once. Germline V gives CDR1 SQVTM, CDR2 ANQGSEA. CDR3 size: 13 residues. V dropped 4 bases and J dropped 4 bases, with 13 bases sitting between them. Input was about 616 ng to 6,500 ng of genomic DNA from tumor or blood. This sequence joins TRBV29-1 and TRBJ1-2; a weak D match, TRBD1 (5 bases). The source was PBMCs, collected after anti-PD-1 treatment. The receptor comes from a human donor with basal cell carcinoma. The CDR3 DNA follows: TGCAGCGTTGTAGCAGGGCGGAGCTATGGCTACACCTTC. It specifies CSVVAGRSYGYTF.